Detailed here is one T cell receptor beta chain. Antigen: not known. Germline CDR1 SGHAT, CDR2 FQNNGV. The CDR3 has 18 residues. V was cut by 3 bases and J by 8 bases, with 26 bases left in between. Those with chemo-refractory metastatic non-small-cell lung cancer were treated with focal radiation combined with CTLA-4 blockade using ipilimumab. This sample is drawn from a study of radiotherapy plus CTLA-4 blockade in lung cancer. The overall study: Disease control was achieved by 31% of patients, and objective responses by about 17%.

Overall study results and limits: Strongest reported response predictors: early blood clone changes and post-radiation interferon-beta. There was expansion of tumor-derived TCR clones in blood after radiotherapy plus ipilimumab.

Measured with immunoSEQ multiplex PCR; TCRdb has only the in-frame clones, and not every one. The sample records tens of thousands of clones, 72% being singletons. Sequenced material: peripheral blood, taken from a patient treated with radiotherapy plus ipilimumab. The source is a human donor with non-small cell lung cancer that progressed on radiotherapy plus ipilimumab. The rearrangement links TRBV11-2 to TRBJ2-1, with a weak D call TRBD2 (6 bases). In DNA, the CDR3 is TGTGCCAGCAGCTTCTTCGGTTACATTAGCGGAGCTAGGGATGAGCAGTTCTTC. Translation gives CASSFFGYISGARDEQFF.